This T cell receptor beta chain came from a study of regulatory dendritic cells for organ transplantation. Study-level background: Monocytes received vitamin D3 on days 0 and 4, IL-10 on day 4. Study-level results: Considerable individual heterogeneity was seen in alloreactive memory CD8+ T cells. Memory CD8+ T cells were the most oligoclonal; naive cells were highly diverse.

Sorted T cells were CFSE-labeled and cultured approximately five days with allogeneic regulatory or mature dendritic cells at 1:10. Memory T cells were CD45RO+, naive were CD45RA+, sorted by FACS. About this clone itself: Its antigen is undetermined.

Assay used: immunoSEQ multiplex PCR; TCRdb lists only in-frame clones, some missing. The sample consists of about 12,000 clones, 74% of them appearing once. The CDR3 spans 16 residues. Germline CDR1 reads MNHNY; CDR2 reads SVGAGI (reference sequence). J gave up 4 bases and V 2 bases, and 10 bases lay outside the gene matches. The chain is built from TRBV6-6 and TRBJ2-7, with 8 bases fitting TRBD2. The sequence was collected from a human donor in good health. Sequenced input: naive CD4+ T cells from blood cultured with regulatory dendritic cells. Stated subset: CD45RA+ naive T cells. The CDR3, as DNA: TGTGCCAGCAGTTACGGTTCGGGACTAGAAGGGTACGAGCAGTACTTC. Translating it yields CASSYGSGLEGYEQYF.